This T cell receptor beta chain was identified during a study of beta chain features in type 1 diabetes. The CDR3 covers 13 residues. Trimming took off 0 bases at V and 1 base at J, with 6 bases between the two ends. CDR1 is GTSNPN and CDR2 is SVGIG in the germline V gene (reference sequence). The study reverse transcribed the entire isolated RNA, so it sequenced expressed TCRB transcripts. TCRdb's table, derived via immunoSEQ multiplex PCR, lists solely in-frame clones and lacks some. The sample gives some 150,000 clones, approximately 13% of which show up once; approximately 1.3% is in the top ten. This clone appeared a few times. Its antigen is undetermined. Study-level points and caveats: For Type 1 diabetes patients, all four CD4+ subsets carried TCRB CDR3s that were moderately but significantly shorter.

Sequenced input: central memory CD4+ T cells from blood. The receptor was derived from a young man with type 1 diabetes. The J gene is TRBJ1-1, the V gene TRBV30; D gene unclear. The CDR3 nucleotides read TGTGCCTGGAGTGTACATCCGAACACTGAAGCTTTCTTT. It codes for CAWSVHPNTEAFF.